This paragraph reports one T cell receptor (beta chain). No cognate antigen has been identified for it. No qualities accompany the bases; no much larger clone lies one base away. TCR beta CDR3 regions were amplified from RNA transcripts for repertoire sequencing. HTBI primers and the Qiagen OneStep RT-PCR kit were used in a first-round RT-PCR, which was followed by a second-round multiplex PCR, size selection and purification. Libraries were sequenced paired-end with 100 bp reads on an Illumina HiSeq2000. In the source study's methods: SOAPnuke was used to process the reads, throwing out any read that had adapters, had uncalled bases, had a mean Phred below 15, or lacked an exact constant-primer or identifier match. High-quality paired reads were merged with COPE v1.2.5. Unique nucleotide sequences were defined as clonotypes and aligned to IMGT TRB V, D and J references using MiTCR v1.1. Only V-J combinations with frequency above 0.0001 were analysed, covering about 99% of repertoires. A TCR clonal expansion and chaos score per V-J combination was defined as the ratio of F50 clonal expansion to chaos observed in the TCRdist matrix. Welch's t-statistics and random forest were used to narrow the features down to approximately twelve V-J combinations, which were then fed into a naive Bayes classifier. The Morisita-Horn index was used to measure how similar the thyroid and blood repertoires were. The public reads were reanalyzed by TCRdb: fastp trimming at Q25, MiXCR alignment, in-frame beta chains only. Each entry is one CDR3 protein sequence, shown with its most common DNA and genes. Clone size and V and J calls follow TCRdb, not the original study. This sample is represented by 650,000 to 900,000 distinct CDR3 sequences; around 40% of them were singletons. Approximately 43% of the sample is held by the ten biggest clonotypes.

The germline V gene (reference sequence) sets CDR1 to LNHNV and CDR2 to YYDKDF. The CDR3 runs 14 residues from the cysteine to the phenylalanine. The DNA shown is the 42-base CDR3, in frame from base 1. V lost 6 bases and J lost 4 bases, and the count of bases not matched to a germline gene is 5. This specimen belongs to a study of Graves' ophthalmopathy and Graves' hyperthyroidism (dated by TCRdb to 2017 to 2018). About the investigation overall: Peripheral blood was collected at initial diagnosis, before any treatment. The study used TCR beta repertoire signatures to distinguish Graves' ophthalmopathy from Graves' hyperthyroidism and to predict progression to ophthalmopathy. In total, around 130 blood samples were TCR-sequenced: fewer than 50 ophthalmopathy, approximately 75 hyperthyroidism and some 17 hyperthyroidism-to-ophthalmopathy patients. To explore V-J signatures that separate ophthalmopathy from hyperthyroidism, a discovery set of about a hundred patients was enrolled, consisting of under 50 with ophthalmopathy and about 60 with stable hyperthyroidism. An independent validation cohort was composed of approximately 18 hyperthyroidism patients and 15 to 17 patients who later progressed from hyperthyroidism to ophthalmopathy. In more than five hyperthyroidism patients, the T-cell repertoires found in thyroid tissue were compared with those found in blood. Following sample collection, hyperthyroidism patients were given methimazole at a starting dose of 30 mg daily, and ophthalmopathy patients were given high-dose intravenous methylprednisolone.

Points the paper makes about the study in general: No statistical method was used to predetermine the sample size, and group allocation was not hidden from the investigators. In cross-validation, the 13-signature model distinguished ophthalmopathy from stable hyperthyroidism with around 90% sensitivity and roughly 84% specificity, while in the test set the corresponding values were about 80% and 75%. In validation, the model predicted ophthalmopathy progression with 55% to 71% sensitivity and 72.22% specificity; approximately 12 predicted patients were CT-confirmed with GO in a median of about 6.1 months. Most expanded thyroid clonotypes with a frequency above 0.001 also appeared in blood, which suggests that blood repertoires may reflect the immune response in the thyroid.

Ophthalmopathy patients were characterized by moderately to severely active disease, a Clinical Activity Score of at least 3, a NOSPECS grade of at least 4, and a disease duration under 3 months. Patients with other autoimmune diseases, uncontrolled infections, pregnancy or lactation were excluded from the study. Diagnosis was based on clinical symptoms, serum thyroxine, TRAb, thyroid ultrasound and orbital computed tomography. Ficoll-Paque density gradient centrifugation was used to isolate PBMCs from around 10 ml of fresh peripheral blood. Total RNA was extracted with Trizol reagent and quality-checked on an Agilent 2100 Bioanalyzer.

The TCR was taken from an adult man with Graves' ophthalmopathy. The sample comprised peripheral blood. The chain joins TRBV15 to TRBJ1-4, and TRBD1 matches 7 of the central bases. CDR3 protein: CATRRTGLNEKLFF. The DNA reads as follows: TGTGCCACCAGACGGACAGGCCTTAATGAAAAACTGTTTTTT.